The 13 T cell receptor beta chains in this list originate from one sample, sequenced in a study of radiotherapy plus CTLA-4 blockade in lung cancer. Measured with immunoSEQ multiplex PCR; TCRdb has only the in-frame clones, and not every one. The sample carries about 73,000 clones, more than 75% recorded once. Source: peripheral blood, taken from a patient treated with radiotherapy plus ipilimumab. These receptors were taken from a human donor with non-small cell lung cancer that progressed on radiotherapy plus ipilimumab.

This clone is medium-sized. This sequence joins TRBV6-4 and TRBJ2-2, with D possibly called TRBD1 or TRBD2 (5 bases each). The CDR3 totals 13 residues. Trimming took 2 bases from V and 4 from J, leaving 5 bases between them. The germline CDR1 and CDR2 sequences are MRHNA and SNTAGT. CDR3: CASSDGGTGELFF. The DNA of the CDR3 is TGTGCCAGCAGTGACGGGGGCACCGGGGAGCTGTTTTTT.

J is TRBJ2-7 and V is TRBV6-5, with D unresolved. The CDR3 is 14 amino acids. V was pared by 0 bases and J by 7 bases, with 13 bases between. Germline V gene data show CDR1 as MNHEY and CDR2 as SVGAGI. The CDR3 DNA reads as TGTGCCAGCAGTTACTCGAGAGATGCAGATGAGCAGTACTTC. It is translated as CASSYSRDADEQYF.

The V gene is TRBV5-6, the J gene TRBJ2-1; 7 nucleotides line up with TRBD2. Germline CDR1 reads SGHDT; CDR2 reads YYEEEE. V shed 4 bases and J 0 bases; nucleotides not matched to a gene: 7. The CDR3 extends over 16 amino acids. The CDR3: CASSRGRDYSYNEQFF. The CDR3 DNA is TGTGCCAGCAGCCGGGGCCGGGACTACTCCTACAATGAGCAGTTCTTC. Drawing the rest from reference TRBV5-6 and TRBJ2-1, the complete variable domain is DAGVTQSPTHLIKTRGQQVTLRCSPKSGHDTVSWYQQALGQGPQFIFQYYEEEERQRGNFPDRFSGHQFPNYSSELNVNALLLGDSALYLCASSRGRDYSYNEQFFGPGTRLTVL.

This chain links TRBV10-3 with TRBJ2-5, with D unresolved. This CDR3 comprises 13 residues. From germline, CDR1 is ENHRY and CDR2 SYGVKD. The V end lost 4 bases, the J end lost 5 bases, and 11 bases lay between the germline ends. CDR3 loop: CAISGRFEETQYF. CDR3 DNA: TGTGCCATCAGTGGGAGATTCGAGGAGACCCAGTACTTC.

The chain employs TRBV27 and TRBJ1-5; D remains ambiguous. This CDR3 comprises 17 residues. The germline CDR1 and CDR2 sequences are MNHEY and SMNVEV (reference sequence). The V end was cut by 5 bases, the J end by 2 bases, with 19 bases between. This chain's CDR3 is CASSNTRPLTGNQPQHF. Here the CDR3 DNA reads TGTGCCAGCAGTAACACCAGGCCCCTGACGGGCAATCAGCCCCAGCATTTT.

This chain connects TRBV5-8 to TRBJ2-5, with D unclear. The CDR3 runs to 11 residues. Trimming removed 2 bases from V and 11 bases from J, with 10 bases in between. Germline V gives CDR1 SGHTS, CDR2 YDEGEE. The CDR3 DNA reads TGTGCCAGCAGCTTAGAGACTCAACAGTACTTC. Translation: CASSLETQQYF.

V gene TRBV6-6 combines with J gene TRBJ2-1; no clear D gene. The germline V and J ends were trimmed by 7 bases and 6 bases, with 10 bases remaining between them. Germline V CDR1 and CDR2: MNHNY, SVGAGI (reference sequence). This CDR3 has 12 amino acids. The CDR3 spells CASKFPGNEQFF. The CDR3 bases are TGTGCCAGCAAATTCCCGGGCAATGAGCAGTTCTTC.

The chain couples TRBV11-3 to TRBJ2-7, with TRBD2 identical over 10 bases. The ends lost 3 bases at V and 2 bases at J; junction bases unmatched: 4. Germline V lookup: CDR1 SGHNT, CDR2 YENEEA. The CDR3 length is 15 residues. The CDR3 DNA sequence: TGTGCCAGCAGCTTCAGGACTAGCGGAACCTACGAGCAGTACGTC. Its protein is CASSFRTSGTYEQYV.

The rearrangement uses TRBV28 and TRBJ1-2; D is ambiguous. The CDR3 contains 14 residues. Germline-derived CDR1 and CDR2 are MDHEN and SYDVKM. V was trimmed by 6 bases and J by 6 bases, leaving 17 bases between them. The CDR3 spells CASRQAPVNHGYTF. The CDR3 coding sequence is TGTGCCAGCAGGCAGGCACCTGTAAACCATGGCTACACCTTC.

J is TRBJ1-2 and V is TRBV6-5, with a tentative D call TRBD1 (5 bases). Germline V gene lookup returns CDR1 MNHEY and CDR2 SVGAGI. This CDR3 is built from 14 residues. Trimming took off 0 bases at V and 7 bases at J, with 12 bases between the two ends. The CDR3 sequence is CASSYSKGYSGYTF. CDR3 sequence (DNA): TGTGCCAGCAGTTACTCTAAGGGGTACTCTGGCTACACCTTC.

Only a few counts were recorded for this clone. The chain has TRBV12-2 and TRBJ1-4. TRBV12-2 is flagged as a pseudogene. The CDR3 spans 12 residues. CDR3: CASRPTLAKLFF. CDR3 nucleotides: TGTGCAAGTCGCCCCACCTTAGCAAAACTGTTTTTT.

The chain employs TRBV27 and TRBJ2-2, with D perhaps TRBD2 (5 bases). The CDR3 loop spans 12 amino acids. Germline CDR1 is MNHEY and CDR2 is SMNVEV (reference sequence). Trimming removed 10 bases from V and 10 bases from J, with 16 bases in between. The CDR3 reads CATGLGELELFF. CDR3 coding DNA: TGTGCCACTGGGCTCGGGGAGCTGGAGCTGTTTTTT.

The chain employs TRBV7-9 and TRBJ1-5; D is unclear. The germline V gene has CDR1 SEHNR and CDR2 FQNEAQ (reference sequence). The CDR3 consists of 12 residues. Trimming removed 4 bases at V and 5 bases at J, with 6 bases between. CDR3 region: CASSYSDQPQHF. The CDR3 nucleotides read TGTGCCAGCAGCTATTCCGATCAGCCCCAGCATTTT.